Following are 18 T cell receptor beta chains from one sample sequenced in a study of T cells after posttransplantation cyclophosphamide. The data were produced by immunoSEQ multiplex PCR, yet TCRdb's version contains in-frame clones alone and is incomplete. The sample includes fewer than 40,000 clones, around nine tenths of them seen just once. Cells defined as naive were viable CD3+CD4+ or CD3+CD8+ and CCR7+CD45RA+CD45RO-CD95-CD27+CD28+. Sequenced: naive CD4+ T cells sorted from PBMCs. The origin of the receptors is a woman in her sixties in good health, CMV-negative, and a related stem cell transplant donor.

The V call is TRBV4-1, the J call TRBJ2-7; D may be TRBD1 (6 bases). The CDR3 runs to 14 residues. CDR1 is MGHRA and CDR2 is YSYEKL in the germline V gene. V gave up 0 bases and J gave up 4 bases, with 10 bases separating them. Written as DNA, the CDR3 is TGCGCCAGCAGCCAAGAGGGTAGGGGGTACGAGCAGTACTTC. Translation gives CASSQEGRGYEQYF.

This chain links TRBV27 with TRBJ2-7, with 7 bases lining up with TRBD1. Losses at the gene ends were 3 bases for V and 0 bases for J; bases not matched to a gene: 2. Germline values: CDR1 MNHEY, CDR2 SMNVEV (reference sequence). The CDR3 extends over 14 amino acids. CDR3 region: CASSFRDSSYEQYF. CDR3 coding DNA: TGTGCCAGCAGTTTTCGGGACAGCTCCTACGAGCAGTACTTC.

The chain carries TRBV11-1 and TRBJ2-1; D is unresolved. The V and J ends lost 7 bases and 5 bases respectively, with 6 bases between them. Germline assignment: CDR1 SGHAT and CDR2 FQDESV (reference sequence). The CDR3 is made up of 11 amino acids. CDR3 in DNA: TGTGCCAGCACCGTCCACAATGAGCAGTTCTTC. Its translation: CASTVHNEQFF.

The chain recombines TRBV4-1 with TRBJ2-3; the D is unclear. The CDR3 length is 15 residues. The germline V gene encodes CDR1 MGHRA and CDR2 YSYEKL. The ends were cut back, 0 bases at V and 11 bases at J, with 18 bases in the middle. The DNA for the CDR3 is TGCGCCAGCAGCCAAGATTCCCCCCCCAGCGACGGGCAGTATTTT. The encoded protein is CASSQDSPPSDGQYF.

The chain employs TRBV25-1 and TRBJ2-5; perhaps TRBD2 as D (7 bases). This CDR3 comprises 14 residues. The V gene lost 3 bases and the J gene lost 4 bases, with 12 bases spanning the gap. In germline, CDR1 is MGHDK, CDR2 SYGVNS. CDR3 sequence (DNA): TGTGCCAGCAGTGACGCGGGGGCCCGAGAGACCCAGTACTTC. This codes for CASSDAGARETQYF.

The chain is built from TRBV18 and TRBJ1-1, with 8 nucleotides matching TRBD1. Germline trimming cut 3 bases from V and 4 bases from J; bases unmatched to any gene: 7. Germline V gene sequence: CDR1 KGHSH, CDR2 LQKENI. The CDR3 length is 15 residues. CDR3: CASSPLGTGGTEAFF. The CDR3 nucleotides read TGTGCCAGCTCACCTCTAGGGACAGGCGGCACTGAAGCTTTCTTT.

The genes are TRBV9 and TRBJ2-5, with 8 bases that match TRBD2. The CDR3 has 15 residues. J gave up 4 bases and V 3 bases, and 8 bases lay outside the gene matches. Germline V lookup: CDR1 SGDLS, CDR2 YYNGEE. CDR3 residues: CASSARSLAGETQYF. Here the CDR3 DNA reads TGTGCCAGCAGCGCTAGGTCTCTAGCGGGAGAGACCCAGTACTTC.

The chain's CDR3 is CASSQDPDRGLLRYTF. In DNA form, the CDR3 reads TGCGCCAGCAGCCAAGATCCAGACAGGGGGCTGTTGCGCTACACCTTC. The rearrangement uses TRBV4-1 and TRBJ1-2, with TRBD1 identical over 10 bases. In germline, CDR1 is MGHRA, CDR2 YSYEKL. V dropped 0 bases and J dropped 9; count of bases not matched to a gene: 10. The CDR3 is 16 residues long.

V usage is TRBV28 and J usage is TRBJ1-2; D may be TRBD1 (6 bases). Germline-derived CDR1 and CDR2 are MDHEN and SYDVKM. The V end was cut by 1 base, the J end by 4 bases, with 13 bases between. This CDR3 contains 15 residues. CDR3 nucleotide sequence: TGTGCCAGCAGTTTATCTGGGCAGGGGATCTATGGCTACACCTTC. As protein: CASSLSGQGIYGYTF.

The chain has TRBV18 and TRBJ1-1, with D perhaps TRBD1 (5 bases). Between the trimmed V and J ends, which lost 1 base and 3 bases, there was a span of 9 bases. The CDR3 runs 14 residues. Per the germline V gene, CDR1 is KGHSH and CDR2 is LQKENI. The CDR3 reads CASSPQQGYTEAFF. For the CDR3, the DNA is TGTGCCAGCTCACCACAGCAGGGTTACACTGAAGCTTTCTTT.

The chain has TRBV19 and TRBJ2-1; 9 bases are a match to TRBD2. The V gene end was trimmed by 2 bases and the J gene end by 8 bases; junction bases not matched to a gene: 7. The CDR3 has 15 residues. CDR1 is LNHDA, CDR2 SQIVND, per germline (reference sequence). As DNA, the CDR3 is TGTGCCAGTAGTATACTCGCGGGAGGGCCAGATGAGCAGTTCTTC. It specifies CASSILAGGPDEQFF.

This rearrangement joins TRBV5-1 to TRBJ1-5; 8 bases align to TRBD1. This CDR3 has 15 residues. V shed 4 bases and J 2 bases; nucleotides not matched to a gene: 5. Germline CDR1 SGHRS, CDR2 YFSETQ. CDR3 protein: CASSLMTGGNQPQHF. CDR3 coding DNA: TGCGCCAGCAGCCTAATGACAGGGGGCAATCAGCCCCAGCATTTT.

The V and J genes are TRBV6-5 and TRBJ1-1, with D uncertain. V was clipped by 6 bases and J by 0 bases, with 11 bases between them. This CDR3 region has 14 residues. Germline assignment: CDR1 MNHEY and CDR2 SVGAGI. The CDR3 reads CASSRIRVNTEAFF. CDR3 DNA: TGTGCCAGCAGCCGGATCCGGGTGAACACTGAAGCTTTCTTT.

This chain links TRBV7-2 with TRBJ2-7; 7 bases align to TRBD1. With 3 bases clipped from V and 2 bases from J, the junction kept 13 bases outside the gene matches. This CDR3 region has 17 residues. Germline V gene data show CDR1 as SGHTA and CDR2 as FQGNSA. CDR3: CASSLGRLDRATYEQYF. The CDR3 bases are TGTGCCAGCAGCTTGGGAAGGCTCGACAGGGCCACCTACGAGCAGTACTTC.

This chain uses TRBV5-6 with TRBJ2-1; maybe TRBD1 (6 bases). Trimming took off 7 bases at V and 5 bases at J, with 10 bases between the two ends. The germline CDR1 and CDR2 sequences are SGHDT and YYEEEE. The CDR3 is 12 residues long. This CDR3 reads CASGQINNEQFF. The CDR3 coding sequence is TGTGCCAGCGGACAGATAAACAATGAGCAGTTCTTC.

The rearrangement links TRBV5-1 to TRBJ2-7; 11 positions agree with TRBD2. CDR3 size: 13 residues. The germline V gene has CDR1 SGHRS and CDR2 YFSETQ. V gave up 8 bases and J gave up 4 bases; unmatched junction bases: 5. Here the CDR3 reads CASRLAGTYEQYF. The CDR3, as DNA: TGCGCCAGTAGACTAGCGGGGACTTACGAGCAGTACTTC.

A remark on this clone: The sample holds other DNA sequences that translate to the same CDR3. The chain has TRBV6-5 and TRBJ1-5, with a possible D match to TRBD1 (6 bases). With 6 bases removed from V and 1 base from J, the gap between germline ends came to 7 bases. This CDR3 has 13 residues. Germline V gene data show CDR1 as MNHEY and CDR2 as SVGAGI. The CDR3 DNA reads as TGTGCCAGCAGGGGACACAGCAATCAGCCCCAGCATTTT. Its protein is CASRGHSNQPQHF.

The chain combines TRBV5-4 with TRBJ2-7; TRBD1 might be the D (6 bases). CDR1 and CDR2 (germline): SGHNT, YYREEE (reference sequence). The V gene lost 0 bases and the J gene lost 5 bases, with 12 bases spanning the gap. The CDR3 contains 14 residues. The CDR3 sequence is CASSLVGGVNEQYF. CDR3 nucleotides: TGTGCCAGCAGCTTGGTAGGGGGTGTCAACGAGCAGTACTTC.